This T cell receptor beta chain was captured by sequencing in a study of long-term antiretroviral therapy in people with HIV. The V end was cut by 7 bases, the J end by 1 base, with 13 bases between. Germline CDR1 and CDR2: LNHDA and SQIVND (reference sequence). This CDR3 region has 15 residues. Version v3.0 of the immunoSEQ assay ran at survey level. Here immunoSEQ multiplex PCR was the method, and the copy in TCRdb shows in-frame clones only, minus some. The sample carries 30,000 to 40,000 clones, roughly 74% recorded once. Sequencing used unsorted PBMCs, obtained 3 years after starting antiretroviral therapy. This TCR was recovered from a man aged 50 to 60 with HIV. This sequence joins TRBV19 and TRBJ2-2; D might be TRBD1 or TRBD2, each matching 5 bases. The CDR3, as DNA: TGTGCCAGTACCACGGGACGGGGGAACACCGGGGAGCTGTTTTTT. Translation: CASTTGRGNTGELFF.